This T cell receptor (beta chain) was sequenced for a study of blood T cells in healthy people across ages (dated by TCRdb to the mid-2010s). As for the study more broadly: Template switching captured roughly one uniquely barcoded TCR beta cDNA molecule per two T cells in model experiments. Four age groups were formed from the donors: young (average 16 years), middle-aged (approximately 40), aged (62) and long-lived (approximately 78). For two donors (one aged 18 to 30 and one aged 80 or older), the study analyzed two additional independent replicas of 1 million unique cDNA reads from the same blood draw. To avoid experimental bias, donors of different ages were spread randomly across the sequencing lanes. Using deep sequencing normalized with unique cDNA molecular identifiers, the study measured how TCR beta repertoire diversity changes with age.

The research as a whole found: Observed TCR beta diversity per million T cells fell roughly linearly with age, and a significant reduction was already apparent by age roughly 40. A strong correlation was found between observed TCR beta diversity and the percentage of naive T cells measured by flow cytometry. Estimates of total diversity based on one million sequenced T cells were considered lower bounds and underestimates. Because profiling used bulk unsorted PBMCs, naive and antigen-experienced compartments could not be compared conclusively. The long-lived group showed more naive CD4+ T cells, fewer expanded clones and increased TCR diversity than the aged group, suggesting age selection. Because donor CMV infection status was unknown, age-related changes in expanded clonotypes were potentially confounded.

Receptors were amplified or captured by 5' RACE. The reads were generated on an Illumina HiSeq 2500. A second PCR of about 6 to 11 cycles was run with a J-beta primer mix and a sample-barcoded 5' primer. Each TCR beta cDNA molecule received a unique molecular identifier from a template-switch 5' adaptor carrying 12 random nucleotides. Each sample yielded at least 2.5 million CDR3-containing paired-end reads. First-strand cDNA synthesis was performed from all RNA using the Mint cDNA synthesis kit, with priming by a TRBC-specific oligonucleotide. All cDNA was treated with uracil-DNA glycosylase and then went through a first 18-cycle PCR with the universal primers M1SS and BC2_uni_R. Processing in the source paper ran as follows. Each sample was normalized by randomly selecting 1 million high-quality reads, each carrying a distinct molecular identifier. Instead of being binned into consensus sequences, reads with shared molecular identifiers were discarded. MiTCR, with a Q25 quality threshold and the strictest error-elimination algorithm, was used for CDR3 identification, clonotype clustering and error correction. A nonparametric unseen species model with Euler transformation was used to estimate lower-bound total TCR beta diversity. TCRdb reprocessing: public reads trimmed at Q25 with fastp, clones called with MiXCR, in-frame beta chains kept. Each entry merges the rows of one CDR3 protein and shows their most common DNA and genes. TCRdb's processing, not the authors', yielded these V and J calls. In this sample the table shows approximately 810,000 distinct CDR3 sequences, 25% to 35% of which occur a single time. The ten largest clones take up around 16% of the sample.

Trimming at the junction amounts to 4 bases on V and 4 bases on J, and the germline ends lie 10 bases apart. The CDR3 runs 13 residues from the cysteine to the phenylalanine. This entry keeps only the CDR3 DNA: 39 bases, framed from base 1. CDR1 and CDR2 were assigned from the germline V gene as SGHTA and FQGNSA. The 35 to 40 donors, aged about 6 to 100 years, were systemically healthy Caucasian individuals from Russia. Each donor gave approximately 9.4 milliliters of peripheral blood, drawn into EDTA-treated Vacutainer tubes. Ficoll-Paque density-gradient centrifugation was used to isolate PBMCs, with at least 7 million per sample. Trizol reagent was used to extract total RNA from the PBMCs, yielding at least 5 micrograms per sample. Naive CD45RAhigh/CD27high T cell percentages were measured by flow cytometry on a PBMC aliquot from every donor. To note about this clonotype: It has no known antigen specificity. Base qualities are missing; no much larger clone stands one base away.

The chain is encoded by TRBV7-2 joined to TRBJ1-1; possibly the D gene is TRBD1, per 5 matching bases. The TCR comes from a woman of 80 years or more in good health. The sample comprised blood. For the CDR3, the sequence is CASSYGTPTEAFF. The DNA is as follows: TGTGCCAGCAGCTATGGGACGCCCACTGAAGCTTTCTTT. Supplemented by the reference TRBV7-2 and TRBJ1-1 proteins around the CDR3, the complete variable domain is GAGVSQSPSNKVTEKGKDVELRCDPISGHTALYWYRQSLGQGLEFLIYFQGNSAPDKSGLPSDRFSAERTGGSVSTLTIQRTQQEDSAVYLCASSYGTPTEAFFGQGTRLTVV.